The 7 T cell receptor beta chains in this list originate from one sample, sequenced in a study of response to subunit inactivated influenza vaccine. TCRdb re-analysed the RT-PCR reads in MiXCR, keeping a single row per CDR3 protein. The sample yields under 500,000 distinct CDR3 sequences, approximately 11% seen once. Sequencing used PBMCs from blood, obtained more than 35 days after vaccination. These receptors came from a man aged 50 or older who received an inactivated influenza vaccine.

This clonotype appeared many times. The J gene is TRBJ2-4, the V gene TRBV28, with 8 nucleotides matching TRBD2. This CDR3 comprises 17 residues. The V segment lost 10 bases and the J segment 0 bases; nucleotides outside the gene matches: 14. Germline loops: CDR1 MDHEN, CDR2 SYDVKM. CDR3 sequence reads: CATTKREYGKAKNIQYF. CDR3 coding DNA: TGTGCCACCACTAAGCGGGAGTACGGAAAAGCCAAAAACATTCAGTACTTC.

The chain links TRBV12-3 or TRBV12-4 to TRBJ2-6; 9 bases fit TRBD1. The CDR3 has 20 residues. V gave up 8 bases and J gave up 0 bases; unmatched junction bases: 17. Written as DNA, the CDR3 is TGTGCCAGCTCGATAATCGAAACAGGACAGGGGCTCTCTGGGGCCAACGTCCTGACTTTC. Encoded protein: CASSIIETGQGLSGANVLTF.

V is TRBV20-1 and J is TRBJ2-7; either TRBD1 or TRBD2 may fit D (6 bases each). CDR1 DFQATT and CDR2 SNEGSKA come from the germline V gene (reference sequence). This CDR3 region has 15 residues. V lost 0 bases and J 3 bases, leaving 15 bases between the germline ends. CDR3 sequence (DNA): TGCAGTGCTAGAGAGGGGGGACAAAACCACTACGAGCAGTACTTC. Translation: CSAREGGQNHYEQYF.

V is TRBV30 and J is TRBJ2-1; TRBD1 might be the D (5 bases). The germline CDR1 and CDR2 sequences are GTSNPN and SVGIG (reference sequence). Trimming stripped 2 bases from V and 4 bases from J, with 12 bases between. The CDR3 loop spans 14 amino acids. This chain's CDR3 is CAWSPGPVYNEQFF. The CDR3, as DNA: TGTGCCTGGAGTCCAGGGCCCGTTTACAATGAGCAGTTCTTC. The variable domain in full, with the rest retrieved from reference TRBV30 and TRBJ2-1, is SQTIHQWPATLVQPVGSPLSLECTVEGTSNPNLYWYRQAAGRGLQLLFYSVGIGQISSEVPQNLSASRPQDRQFILSSKKLLLSDSGFYLCAWSPGPVYNEQFFGPGTRLTVL.

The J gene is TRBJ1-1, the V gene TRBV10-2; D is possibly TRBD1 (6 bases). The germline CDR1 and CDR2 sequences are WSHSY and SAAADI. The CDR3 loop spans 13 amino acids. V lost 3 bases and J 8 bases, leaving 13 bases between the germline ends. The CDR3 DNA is TGCGCCAGCAGTGAATGGCAGGGGTCCGAAGCTTTCTTT. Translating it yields CASSEWQGSEAFF.

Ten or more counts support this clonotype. CDR3 in DNA: TGCGCCAGCAGCTTGCAGTCTCCCCACTATGGCTACACCTTC. It translates to CASSLQSPHYGYTF. This chain links TRBV5-1 with TRBJ1-2; no definite D call. Per the germline V gene, CDR1 is SGHRS and CDR2 is YFSETQ. The CDR3 covers 14 residues. Between the trimmed V and J ends, which lost 1 base and 3 bases, there was a span of 10 bases.

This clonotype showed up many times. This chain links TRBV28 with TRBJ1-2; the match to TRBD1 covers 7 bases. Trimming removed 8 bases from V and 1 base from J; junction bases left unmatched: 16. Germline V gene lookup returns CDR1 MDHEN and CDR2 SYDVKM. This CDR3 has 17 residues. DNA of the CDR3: TGTGCCAGCGCCACACAAATAGGGACAGAAGTTAACTATGGCTACACCTTC. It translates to CASATQIGTEVNYGYTF.